The source of this T cell receptor beta chain is a study of T-cell reconstitution after alpha-beta-depleted transplantation in children. Whole-study findings and limits: It was reported that alpha-beta T cells came from several hundred expanded graft clones (about two months after transplant). Recipient T cells and thymic progenitors that survived were the source of the high TCRbeta diversity seen at day 60 in some patients. From newly produced T cells came most of the T-cell counts and diversity one year after transplant.

The CDR3 has 13 amino acids. Of note for this clonotype: The antigen is not known. A much larger clonotype is one base distant, so this may be a read error.

Unique molecular identifiers were built into the TCRbeta library. TCRdb independently ran MiXCR on the PCR reads; one entry per CDR3 protein. In the table there are 200,000 to 250,000 distinct CDR3 sequences, roughly 8.2% of which are singletons. The source was PBMCs, mostly from graft donor cells, collected 180 days after TCRalphabeta/CD19-depleted stem cell transplant. The genes are TRBV21-1 and TRBJ2-7; the tabulated D call, TRBD1, remains unverified against the DNA. TRBV21-1 is tagged as a pseudogene. This TCR derives from a male patient under 18 who had a stem cell transplant for acute lymphoblastic leukemia, so the T cells may come from the graft donor. CDR3 bases: TGTGCCAGCAGCAAAGTGGGGCCCTACGAGCAGTACTTC. Protein sequence: CASSKVGPYEQYF.